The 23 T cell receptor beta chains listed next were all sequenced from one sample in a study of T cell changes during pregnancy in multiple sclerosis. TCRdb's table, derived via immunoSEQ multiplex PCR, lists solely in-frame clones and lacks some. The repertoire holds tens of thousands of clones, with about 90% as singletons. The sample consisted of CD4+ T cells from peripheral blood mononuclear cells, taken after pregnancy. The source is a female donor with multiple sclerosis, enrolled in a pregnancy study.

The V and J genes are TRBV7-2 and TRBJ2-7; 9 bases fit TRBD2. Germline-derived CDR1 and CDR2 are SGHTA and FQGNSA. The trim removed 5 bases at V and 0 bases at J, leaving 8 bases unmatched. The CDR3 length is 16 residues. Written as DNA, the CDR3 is TGTGCCAGCAGCCATACCCTAGCGGGGAGCTCCTACGAGCAGTACTTC. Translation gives CASSHTLAGSSYEQYF.

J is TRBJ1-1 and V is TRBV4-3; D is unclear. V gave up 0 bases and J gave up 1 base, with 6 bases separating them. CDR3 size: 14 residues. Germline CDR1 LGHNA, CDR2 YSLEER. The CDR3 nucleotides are TGCGCCAGCAGCCAAGATGGCCGGAACACTGAAGCTTTCTTT. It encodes CASSQDGRNTEAFF.

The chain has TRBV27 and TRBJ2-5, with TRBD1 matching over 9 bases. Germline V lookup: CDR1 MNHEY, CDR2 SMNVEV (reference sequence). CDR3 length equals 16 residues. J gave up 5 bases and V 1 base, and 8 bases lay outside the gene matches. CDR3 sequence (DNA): TGTGCCAGCAGTTTATTAGGGGACAGGGTGCGGGAGACCCAGTACTTC. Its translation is CASSLLGDRVRETQYF.

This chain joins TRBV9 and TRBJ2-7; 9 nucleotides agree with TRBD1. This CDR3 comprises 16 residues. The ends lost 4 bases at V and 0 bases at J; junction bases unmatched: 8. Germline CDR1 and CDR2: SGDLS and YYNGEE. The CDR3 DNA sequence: TGTGCCAGCAGCCCATTAGGACAGGGGATCTCCTACGAGCAGTACTTC. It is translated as CASSPLGQGISYEQYF.

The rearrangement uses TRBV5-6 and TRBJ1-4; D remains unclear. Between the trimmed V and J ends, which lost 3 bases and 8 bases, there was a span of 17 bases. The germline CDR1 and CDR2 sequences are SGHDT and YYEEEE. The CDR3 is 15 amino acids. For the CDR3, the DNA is TGTGCCAGCAGCTCCGCCCGGGTTATAGGCGAAAAACTGTTTTTT. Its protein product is CASSSARVIGEKLFF.

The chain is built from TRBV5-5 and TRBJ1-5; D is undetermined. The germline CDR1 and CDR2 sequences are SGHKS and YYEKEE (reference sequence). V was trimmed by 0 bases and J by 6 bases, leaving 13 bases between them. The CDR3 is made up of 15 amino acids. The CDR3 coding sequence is TGTGCCAGCAGCTTGGGAGTCCTCGGCGGTCAGCCCCAGCATTTT. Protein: CASSLGVLGGQPQHF.

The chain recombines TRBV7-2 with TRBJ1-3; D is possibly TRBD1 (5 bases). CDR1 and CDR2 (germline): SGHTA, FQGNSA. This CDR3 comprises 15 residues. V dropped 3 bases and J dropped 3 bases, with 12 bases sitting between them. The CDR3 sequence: CASSFRPTVGNTIYF. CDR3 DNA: TGTGCCAGCAGCTTTCGGCCGACAGTTGGAAACACCATATATTTT.

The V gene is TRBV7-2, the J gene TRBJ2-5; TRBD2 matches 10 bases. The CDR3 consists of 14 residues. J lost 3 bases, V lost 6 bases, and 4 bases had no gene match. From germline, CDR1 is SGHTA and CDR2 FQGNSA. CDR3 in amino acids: CASRVSGGEETQYF. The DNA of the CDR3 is TGTGCCAGCAGAGTCAGCGGGGGGGAAGAGACCCAGTACTTC.

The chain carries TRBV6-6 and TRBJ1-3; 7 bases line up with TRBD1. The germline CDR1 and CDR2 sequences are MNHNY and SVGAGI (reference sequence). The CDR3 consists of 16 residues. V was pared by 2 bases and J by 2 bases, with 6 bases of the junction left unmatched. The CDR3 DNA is TGTGCCAGCAGTTACGAGCAGGGGGGAACTGGAAACACCATATATTTT. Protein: CASSYEQGGTGNTIYF.

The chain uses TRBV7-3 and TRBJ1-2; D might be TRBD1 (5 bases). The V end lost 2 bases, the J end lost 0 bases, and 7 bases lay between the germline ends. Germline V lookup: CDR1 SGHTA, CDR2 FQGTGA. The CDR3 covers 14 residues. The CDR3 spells CASSLGGSNYGYTF. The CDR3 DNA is TGTGCCAGCAGCTTAGGGGGGTCTAACTATGGCTACACCTTC.

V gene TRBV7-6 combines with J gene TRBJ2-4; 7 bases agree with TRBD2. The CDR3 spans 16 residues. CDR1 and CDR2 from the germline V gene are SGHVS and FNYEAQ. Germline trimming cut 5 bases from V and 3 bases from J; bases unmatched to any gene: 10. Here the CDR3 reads CASSPGPGRDKNIQYF. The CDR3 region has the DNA TGTGCCAGCAGCCCTGGTCCAGGGAGGGACAAAAACATTCAGTACTTC.

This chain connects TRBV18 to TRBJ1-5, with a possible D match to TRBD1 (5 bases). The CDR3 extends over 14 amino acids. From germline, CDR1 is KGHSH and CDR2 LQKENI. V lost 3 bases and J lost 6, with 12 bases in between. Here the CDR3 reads CASSPPGPAQPQHF. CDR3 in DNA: TGTGCCAGCTCACCCCCAGGGCCGGCTCAGCCCCAGCATTTT.

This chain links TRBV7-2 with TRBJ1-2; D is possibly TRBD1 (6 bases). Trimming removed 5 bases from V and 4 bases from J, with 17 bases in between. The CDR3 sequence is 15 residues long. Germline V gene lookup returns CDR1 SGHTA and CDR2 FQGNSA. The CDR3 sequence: CASSPSRGARYGYTF. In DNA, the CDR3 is TGTGCCAGCAGCCCCAGCCGGGGGGCTCGCTATGGCTACACCTTC. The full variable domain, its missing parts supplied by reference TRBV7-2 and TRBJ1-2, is GAGVSQSPSNKVTEKGKDVELRCDPISGHTALYWYRQSLGQGLEFLIYFQGNSAPDKSGLPSDRFSAERTGGSVSTLTIQRTQQEDSAVYLCASSPSRGARYGYTFGSGTRLTVV.

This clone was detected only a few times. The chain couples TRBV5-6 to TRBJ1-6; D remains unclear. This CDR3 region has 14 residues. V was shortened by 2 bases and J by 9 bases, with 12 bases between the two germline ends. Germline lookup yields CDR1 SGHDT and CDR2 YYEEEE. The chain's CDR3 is CASSFAGVGSPLHF. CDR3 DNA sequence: TGTGCCAGCAGCTTCGCCGGGGTAGGTTCACCCCTCCACTTT.

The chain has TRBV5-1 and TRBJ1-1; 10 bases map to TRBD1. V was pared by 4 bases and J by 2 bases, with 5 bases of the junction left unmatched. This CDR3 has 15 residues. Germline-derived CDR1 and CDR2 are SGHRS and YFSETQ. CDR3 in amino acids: CASSDRGRGNTEAFF. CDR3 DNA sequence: TGCGCCAGCAGCGACAGGGGGCGCGGAAACACTGAAGCTTTCTTT.

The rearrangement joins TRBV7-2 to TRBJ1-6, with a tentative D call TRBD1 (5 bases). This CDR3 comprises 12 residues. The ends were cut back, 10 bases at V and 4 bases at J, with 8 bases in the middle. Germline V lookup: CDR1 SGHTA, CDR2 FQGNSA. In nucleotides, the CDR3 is TGTGCCACCGGGGGGTATAATTCACCCCTCCACTTT. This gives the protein CATGGYNSPLHF.

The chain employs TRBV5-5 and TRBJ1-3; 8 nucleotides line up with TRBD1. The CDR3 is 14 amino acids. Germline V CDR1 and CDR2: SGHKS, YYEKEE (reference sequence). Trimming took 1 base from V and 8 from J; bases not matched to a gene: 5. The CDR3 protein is CASSLMQGADTIYF. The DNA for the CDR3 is TGTGCCAGCAGCTTGATGCAGGGGGCGGACACCATATATTTT.

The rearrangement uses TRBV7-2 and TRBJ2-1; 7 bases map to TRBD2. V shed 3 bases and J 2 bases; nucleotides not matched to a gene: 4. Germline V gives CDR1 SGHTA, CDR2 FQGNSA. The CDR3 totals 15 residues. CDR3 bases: TGTGCCAGCAGCTTGTCGGGGGGTCCCTACAATGAGCAGTTCTTC. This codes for CASSLSGGPYNEQFF.

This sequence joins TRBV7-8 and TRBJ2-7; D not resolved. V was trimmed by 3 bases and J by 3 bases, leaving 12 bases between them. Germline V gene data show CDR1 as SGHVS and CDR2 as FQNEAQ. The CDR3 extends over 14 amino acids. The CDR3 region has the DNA TGTGCCAGCAGCTTTGGGCATTCCGGCTACGAGCAGTACTTC. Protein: CASSFGHSGYEQYF.

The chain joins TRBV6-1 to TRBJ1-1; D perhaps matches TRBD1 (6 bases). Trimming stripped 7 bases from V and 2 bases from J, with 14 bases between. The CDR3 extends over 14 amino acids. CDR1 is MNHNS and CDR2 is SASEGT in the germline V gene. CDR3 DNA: TGTGCCAGCACCCGGACAGCCGGTAACACTGAAGCTTTCTTT. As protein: CASTRTAGNTEAFF.

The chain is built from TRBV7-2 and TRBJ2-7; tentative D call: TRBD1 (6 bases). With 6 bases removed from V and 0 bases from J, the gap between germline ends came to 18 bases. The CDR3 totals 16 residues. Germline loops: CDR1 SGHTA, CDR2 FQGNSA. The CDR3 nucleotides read TGTGCCAGCAGACATTACACAGGGTCGCCCTCCTACGAGCAGTACTTC. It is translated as CASRHYTGSPSYEQYF.

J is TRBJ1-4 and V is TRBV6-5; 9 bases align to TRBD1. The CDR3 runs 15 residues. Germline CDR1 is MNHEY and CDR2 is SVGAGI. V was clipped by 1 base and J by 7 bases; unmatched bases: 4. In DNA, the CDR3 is TGTGCCAGCAGTTACTATACAGGGGGCGGTGAAAAACTGTTTTTT. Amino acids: CASSYYTGGGEKLFF.

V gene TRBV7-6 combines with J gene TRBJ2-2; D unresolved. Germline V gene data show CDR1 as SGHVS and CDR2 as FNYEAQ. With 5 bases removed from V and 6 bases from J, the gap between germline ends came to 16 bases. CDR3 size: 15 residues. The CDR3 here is CASSVRGNWAGELFF. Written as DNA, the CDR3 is TGTGCCAGCAGCGTTAGAGGAAACTGGGCCGGGGAGCTGTTTTTT.